These 14 T cell receptor beta chains were all obtained from the same sample, sequenced in a study of cytomegalovirus exposure and HLA in healthy donors. PCR primers comprised 60 Vbeta and 13 Jbeta primers. The assay was immunoSEQ multiplex PCR, and TCRdb's table has in-frame clones only and misses some. The repertoire holds approximately 70,000 clones, with about 73% as singletons. The source material was PBMCs. These receptors came from a woman in her fifties or sixties in good health and CMV-seropositive.

This sequence joins TRBV7-8 and TRBJ2-7; maybe TRBD1 (6 bases). Germline-derived CDR1 and CDR2 are SGHVS and FQNEAQ. The CDR3 is 15 residues long. V was pared by 4 bases and J by 3 bases, with 16 bases between. CDR3 region: CASSSAGTPYYEQYF. CDR3 nucleotide sequence: TGTGCCAGCAGCTCGGCAGGGACACCCTACTACGAGCAGTACTTC. The variable domain in full, with the rest retrieved from reference TRBV7-8 and TRBJ2-7, is GAGVSQSPRYKVAKRGQDVALRCDPISGHVSLFWYQQALGQGPEFLTYFQNEAQLDKSGLPSDRFFAERPEGSVSTLKIQRTQQEDSAVYLCASSSAGTPYYEQYFGPGTRLTVT.

The V call is TRBV11-2, the J call TRBJ1-6; D is uncertain. Germline CDR1 reads SGHAT; CDR2 reads FQNNGV. The CDR3 is 16 amino acids. The V and J ends lost 1 base and 8 bases respectively, with 15 bases between them. This CDR3 is CASSLGGGSAYSPLHF. The CDR3 DNA reads TGTGCCAGCAGCTTAGGTGGCGGATCCGCATATTCACCCCTCCACTTT.

The rearrangement uses TRBV19 and TRBJ2-1, with 9 bases matching TRBD2. Trimming at V came to 7 bases and at J to 8 bases, leaving 12 bases not matched to a gene. Germline V gene data show CDR1 as LNHDA and CDR2 as SQIVND (reference sequence). The CDR3 has 15 amino acids. This CDR3 is CASMVGAGGPYEQFF. CDR3 coding DNA: TGTGCCAGTATGGTTGGGGCGGGAGGGCCCTATGAGCAGTTCTTC.

V usage is TRBV10-2 and J usage is TRBJ2-7, with D perhaps matching TRBD1 (6 bases). The CDR3 has 14 amino acids. Looked up from germline, CDR1 is WSHSY and CDR2 is SAAADI. V lost 3 bases and J lost 2, with 11 bases in between. CDR3 region: CASSDHRAAYEQYF. The CDR3 DNA reads as TGCGCCAGCAGTGATCACAGGGCCGCCTACGAGCAGTACTTC.

V usage is TRBV30 and J usage is TRBJ1-5, with 7 bases that match TRBD1. The CDR3 covers 13 residues. The germline V gene encodes CDR1 GTSNPN and CDR2 SVGIG (reference sequence). Trimming at V came to 2 bases and at J to 5 bases, leaving 3 bases not matched to a gene. The DNA for the CDR3 is TGTGCCTGGAGTCGAGACAGGGATCAGCCCCAGCATTTT. It codes for CAWSRDRDQPQHF. Using reference TRBV30 and TRBJ1-5 for the parts outside the CDR3, the full variable domain is SQTIHQWPATLVQPVGSPLSLECTVEGTSNPNLYWYRQAAGRGLQLLFYSVGIGQISSEVPQNLSASRPQDRQFILSSKKLLLSDSGFYLCAWSRDRDQPQHFGDGTRLSIL.

The chain combines TRBV29-1 with TRBJ1-5; 7 bases are a match to TRBD1. V was clipped by 7 bases and J by 6 bases; unmatched bases: 18. Germline CDR1 is SQVTM and CDR2 is ANQGSEA. The CDR3 length is 16 residues. As DNA, the CDR3 is TGCAGCGCCCTCCCGCGGCTGCGACAGGGCGCTCAGCCCCAGCATTTT. Translating gives CSALPRLRQGAQPQHF.

This clone is a singleton in its sample. This chain connects TRBV4-1 to TRBJ2-2; perhaps TRBD2 as D (6 bases). The V gene's germline CDR1 is MGHRA and CDR2 YSYEKL. This CDR3 has 18 amino acids. With 0 bases removed from V and 0 bases from J, the gap between germline ends came to 14 bases. Here the CDR3 reads CASSQEDYASANTGELFF. The CDR3 coding sequence is TGCGCCAGCAGCCAAGAAGATTATGCTAGCGCGAACACCGGGGAGCTGTTTTTT.

This clone was observed a few times. The chain employs TRBV2 and TRBJ2-7, with D possibly TRBD1 on 6 matching bases. This CDR3 has 12 residues. CDR1 and CDR2 from the germline V gene are SNHLY and FYNNEI. V was clipped by 4 bases and J by 5 bases, with 9 bases between them. DNA of the CDR3: TGTGCCAGCAGTGGGGACAACAACGAGCAGTACTTC. Its translation: CASSGDNNEQYF.

The rearrangement uses TRBV2 and TRBJ1-5, with a weak D call TRBD1 (6 bases). The V end was cut by 2 bases, the J end by 6 bases, with 17 bases between. Germline CDR1 reads SNHLY; CDR2 reads FYNNEI. This CDR3 has 16 amino acids. The CDR3 is CASSETGYRDGQPQHF. The CDR3 nucleotides read TGTGCCAGCAGTGAAACGGGATACAGGGACGGTCAGCCCCAGCATTTT.

The chain is built from TRBV29-1 and TRBJ1-1; D call uncertain. The germline gives CDR1 SQVTM, CDR2 ANQGSEA. CDR3 length: 12 amino acids. Trimming shortened V by 2 bases and J by 3 bases, and 7 bases separated the two germline ends. DNA of the CDR3: TGCAGCGTTGAAAGCAGGTACACTGAAGCTTTCTTT. Translating gives CSVESRYTEAFF.

The chain employs TRBV28 and TRBJ1-1; 9 bases line up with TRBD1. With 6 bases clipped from V and 5 bases from J, the junction kept 7 bases outside the gene matches. Germline-derived CDR1 and CDR2 are MDHEN and SYDVKM. The CDR3 is 14 amino acids. The chain's CDR3 is CASRAGTGSTEAFF. The CDR3 DNA reads TGTGCCAGCAGGGCCGGGACAGGGAGTACTGAAGCTTTCTTT.

The gene calls are TRBV30 and TRBJ2-1; 7 nucleotides align to TRBD2. The V and J ends lost 0 bases and 0 bases, in that order; junction bases with no gene match: 5. The V gene's germline CDR1 is GTSNPN and CDR2 SVGIG (reference sequence). The CDR3 contains 16 residues. The CDR3 region has the DNA TGTGCCTGGAGTGTAATGCGGACTAGCTCCTACAATGAGCAGTTCTTC. As protein: CAWSVMRTSSYNEQFF. Based on the CDR3 plus reference TRBV30 and TRBJ2-1, the full variable domain is SQTIHQWPATLVQPVGSPLSLECTVEGTSNPNLYWYRQAAGRGLQLLFYSVGIGQISSEVPQNLSASRPQDRQFILSSKKLLLSDSGFYLCAWSVMRTSSYNEQFFGPGTRLTVL.

The chain is built from TRBV6-5 and TRBJ1-5, with D perhaps matching TRBD1 (6 bases). The CDR3 has 14 residues. Germline V lookup: CDR1 MNHEY, CDR2 SVGAGI. V gave up 8 bases and J gave up 6 bases, with 17 bases separating them. Here the CDR3 DNA reads TGTGCCAGCGGTACAGGGACCGAGCGTCAGCCCCAGCATTTT. Its protein product is CASGTGTERQPQHF.

In DNA, the CDR3 is TGTGCCAGTACCCAAAGTGGGCAGGGAATCTATGGCTACACCTTC. Residues: CASTQSGQGIYGYTF. The rearrangement links TRBV19 to TRBJ1-2; TRBD1 might be the D (5 bases). The germline V gene has CDR1 LNHDA and CDR2 SQIVND (reference sequence). With 7 bases removed from V and 4 bases from J, the gap between germline ends came to 19 bases. The CDR3 is 15 residues long.